This TCR beta chain was profiled in a study of cytomegalovirus exposure and HLA in healthy donors. Study-wide context: Counted in an early data release were 75 million to 85 million unique TCRs from HLA-typed donors. Study findings and constraints: A later analysis showed that HLA-associated TCR beta chains had undergone more clonal expansion than equally common others. Earlier analysis yielded a pattern in which most TCR beta V segments were productive about 90% or about 30% of the time.

This clone has a handful of counts. Its matching antigen is unknown. The length of the CDR3 is 13 residues. Trimming stripped 3 bases from V and 6 bases from J, with 9 bases between. Per the germline V gene, CDR1 is SGHVS and CDR2 is FNYEAQ. In the PCR, 60 Vbeta and 13 Jbeta primers were used. TCRdb's copy holds only in-frame clones and misses some; the assay was immunoSEQ multiplex PCR. This sample yields around 140,000 clones, of which just under 75% are seen a single time; under 2% belongs to the top ten. Sequenced: PBMCs. The chain has TRBV7-6 and TRBJ1-5, with D perhaps TRBD1 (6 bases). The sequence came from a woman aged 18-29 years in good health and CMV-seronegative. The CDR3 region is CASSFGRGQPQHF. In nucleotides, the CDR3 is TGTGCCAGCAGCTTCGGCAGGGGTCAGCCCCAGCATTTT.